These 32 T cell receptor beta chains originate from one sample sequenced in a study of T cell responses to AZD1222 COVID-19 vaccine (dated by TCRdb to the early 2020s). The sample's time point label, in plain terms: baseline before first vaccination. Library preparation employed the immunoSEQ multiplex PCR assay. TCRdb mirrors the immuneACCESS table, restricted to in-frame sequences. Some clones are absent from its copies; in checked studies, under half trace to an unresolved V gene, and the reason for the others is unknown. In this sample the table shows about 130,000 clones, roughly 92% of which occur a single time. About 5.1% of the sample comes from the top ten. Sequencing was performed on peripheral blood, taken on day 0 of AZD1222 vaccination. The receptors come from an adult in good health.

The genes are TRBV11-2 and TRBJ2-1; 7 positions match TRBD2. After removal of 0 bases from V and 7 bases from J, the junction contained 15 bases not matched to a gene. Germline V gene sequence: CDR1 SGHAT, CDR2 FQNNGV. The CDR3 covers 18 residues. The CDR3 region has the DNA TGTGCCAGCAGCTTAGATCGTGTAAGTGTGGCGGGAGAAAATGAGCAGTTCTTC. Translated, it gives CASSLDRVSVAGENEQFF. The full variable domain, its missing parts supplied by reference TRBV11-2 and TRBJ2-1, is EAGVAQSPRYKIIEKRQSVAFWCNPISGHATLYWYQQILGQGPKLLIQFQNNGVVDDSQLPKDRFSAERLKGVDSTLKIQPAKLEDSAVYLCASSLDRVSVAGENEQFFGPGTRLTVL.

V usage is TRBV27 and J usage is TRBJ1-2; D call uncertain. Germline CDR1 reads MNHEY; CDR2 reads SMNVEV (reference sequence). The V end lost 3 bases, the J end lost 7 bases, and 15 bases lay between the germline ends. The CDR3 sequence is 14 residues long. CDR3 protein: CASSFSPPRFGYTF. CDR3 DNA: TGTGCCAGCAGTTTTTCCCCCCCGAGGTTTGGCTACACCTTC.

This rearrangement joins TRBV27 to TRBJ1-1, with 7 bases aligning to TRBD1. Germline CDR1 reads MNHEY; CDR2 reads SMNVEV (reference sequence). Trimming at V came to 6 bases and at J to 6 bases, leaving 7 bases not matched to a gene. The CDR3 is 13 residues long. Written as DNA, the CDR3 is TGTGCCAGCAGCCAAGACAGGGCCCCTGAAGCTTTCTTT. It specifies CASSQDRAPEAFF.

The chain carries TRBV6-1 and TRBJ1-1; D call uncertain. V was cut by 2 bases and J by 7 bases, with 20 bases left in between. The CDR3 has 16 residues. Per germline, CDR1 MNHNS and CDR2 SASEGT. CDR3 sequence: CASSESRFPIFSEAFF. CDR3 DNA: TGTGCCAGCAGTGAAAGCCGGTTTCCAATTTTCAGTGAAGCTTTCTTT.

The sample holds a few counts of this clone. The chain is built from TRBV3-1 (or the pseudogene TRBV3-2) and TRBJ1-1, with D perhaps matching TRBD1 (6 bases). CDR3 length: 13 amino acids. The V end lost 0 bases, the J end lost 5 bases, and 7 bases lay between the germline ends. Looked up from germline, CDR1 is LGHDT and CDR2 is YNNKEL (reference sequence). The CDR3 nucleotides are TGTGCCAGCAGCCAAGACAGGGGAACTGAAGCTTTCTTT. Its translation: CASSQDRGTEAFF.

CDR3 in amino acids: CASSFDRGTEAFF. Here the CDR3 DNA reads TGCGCCAGCAGCTTTGACAGGGGCACTGAAGCTTTCTTT. The chain links TRBV5-1 to TRBJ1-1; 8 bases fit TRBD1. CDR3 size: 13 residues. The V and J ends lost 2 bases and 4 bases, in that order; junction bases with no gene match: 1. Looked up from germline, CDR1 is SGHRS and CDR2 is YFSETQ.

The chain uses TRBV10-1 and TRBJ2-7; D possibly corresponds to TRBD2 (6 bases). The germline V gene encodes CDR1 WNHNN and CDR2 SYGVQD (reference sequence). Trimming took off 0 bases at V and 5 bases at J, with 8 bases between the two ends. The CDR3 is 13 amino acids. CDR3 nucleotides: TGCGCCAGCAGTGAGTCGGGGAGGAACGAGCAGTACTTC. It codes for CASSESGRNEQYF.

V gene TRBV27 combines with J gene TRBJ2-1, with a tentative D call TRBD1 (6 bases). CDR3 length equals 14 residues. CDR1 MNHEY and CDR2 SMNVEV come from the germline V gene (reference sequence). Deletions cut 6 bases from V and 3 bases from J, with 12 bases between. CDR3 sequence (DNA): TGTGCCAGCAGAAATCCGGGACACTACAATGAGCAGTTCTTC. Translating gives CASRNPGHYNEQFF.

The chain is built from TRBV27 and TRBJ2-1; D is perhaps TRBD1 (5 bases). The CDR3 totals 13 residues. Trimming cost V 8 bases and J 3 bases, with 11 bases left between them. CDR1 is MNHEY and CDR2 is SMNVEV in the germline V gene (reference sequence). The CDR3 nucleotides read TGTGCCAGCGGCTCGACAGTCTACAATGAGCAGTTCTTC. Residues: CASGSTVYNEQFF.

The chain has TRBV6-4 and TRBJ2-7; 9 bases agree with TRBD1. V was clipped by 2 bases and J by 8 bases; unmatched bases: 10. The length of the CDR3 is 15 residues. Germline loops: CDR1 MRHNA, CDR2 SNTAGT. The CDR3 loop is CASSDLPGQGSKQYF. The CDR3, as DNA: TGTGCCAGCAGTGACCTCCCGGGACAGGGATCCAAGCAGTACTTC.

The V call is TRBV5-4, the J call TRBJ1-4; D is ambiguous. The CDR3 is 13 amino acids. Trimming shortened V by 4 bases and J by 4 bases, and 8 bases separated the two germline ends. Germline CDR1 is SGHNT and CDR2 is YYREEE (reference sequence). The CDR3 region is CASSPDDNEKLFF. For the CDR3, the DNA is TGTGCCAGCAGCCCGGACGATAATGAAAAACTGTTTTTT.

The chain uses TRBV19 and TRBJ2-7; possible D gene TRBD1, 6 bases. CDR3 length: 12 amino acids. Germline assignment: CDR1 LNHDA and CDR2 SQIVND (reference sequence). Trimming removed 4 bases from V and 5 bases from J, with 9 bases in between. CDR3 bases: TGTGCCAGTAGTACCTCAGGGGACGAGCAGTACTTC. Translation: CASSTSGDEQYF.

The chain uses TRBV6-5 and TRBJ1-2; unclear D gene. Germline loops: CDR1 MNHEY, CDR2 SVGAGI. The CDR3 length is 12 residues. Deletions cut 6 bases from V and 8 bases from J, with 13 bases between. As DNA, the CDR3 is TGTGCCAGCAGAGGCGGTTCGGGGGGCTACACCTTC. Encoded protein: CASRGGSGGYTF.

The V and J genes are TRBV13 and TRBJ1-5, with 8 bases identical to TRBD1. The CDR3 contains 15 residues. The germline V gene has CDR1 PRHDT and CDR2 FYEKMQ (reference sequence). J lost 5 bases, V lost 4 bases, and 7 bases had no gene match. CDR3 sequence (DNA): TGTGCCAGCAGCTACGGACAGGGCATCGATCAGCCCCAGCATTTT. This codes for CASSYGQGIDQPQHF.

Of note for this clone: The junction and the germline gene differ at one end; a read error may be behind it. The V and J genes are TRBV10-3 and TRBJ2-5; possibly TRBD2 for D (5 bases). This CDR3 is 12 amino acids long. Germline loops: CDR1 ENHRY, CDR2 SYGVKD. The CDR3 protein is CAISEGGARANF. CDR3 DNA sequence: TGTGCCATCAGTGAAGGAGGAGCCCGTGCCAACTTC.

The chain combines TRBV9 with TRBJ1-2, with D unclear. With 3 bases removed from V and 2 bases from J, the gap between germline ends came to 11 bases. CDR1 SGDLS and CDR2 YYNGEE come from the germline V gene. This CDR3 is built from 14 residues. The CDR3 loop reads CASSGAGLNYGYTF. In DNA form, the CDR3 reads TGTGCCAGCAGCGGGGCCGGGTTAAACTATGGCTACACCTTC.

The chain is built from TRBV5-1 and TRBJ1-3, with D possibly being TRBD1 (5 bases). Trimming pared 1 base from V and 1 base from J, leaving 15 bases between. The germline V gene encodes CDR1 SGHRS and CDR2 YFSETQ. This CDR3 region has 17 residues. The CDR3 coding sequence is TGCGCCAGCAGCTTGCGGTTAAGGGGTTCGTCTGGAAACACCATATATTTT. Encoded protein: CASSLRLRGSSGNTIYF.

This chain joins TRBV30 and TRBJ2-1; 8 positions match TRBD2. Germline lookup yields CDR1 GTSNPN and CDR2 SVGIG (reference sequence). This CDR3 is built from 15 residues. The ends lost 0 bases at V and 8 bases at J; junction bases unmatched: 9. CDR3 sequence reads: CAWSVIAGKDHEQFF. In nucleotides, the CDR3 is TGTGCCTGGAGTGTAATAGCGGGAAAGGACCATGAGCAGTTCTTC.

J is TRBJ2-7 and V is TRBV18, with unresolved D. The length of the CDR3 is 12 residues. Germline-derived CDR1 and CDR2 are KGHSH and LQKENI. V was clipped by 2 bases and J by 0 bases, with 2 bases between them. CDR3 region: CASSPSSYEQYF. The CDR3 DNA reads as TGTGCCAGCTCACCATCCTCCTACGAGCAGTACTTC.

This chain uses TRBV18 with TRBJ1-1, with TRBD1 as a possible D gene (5 bases). The CDR3 is 14 amino acids. From germline, CDR1 is KGHSH and CDR2 LQKENI. The V end lost 1 base, the J end lost 3 bases, and 9 bases lay between the germline ends. The CDR3: CASSPQGGDTEAFF. CDR3 coding DNA: TGTGCCAGCTCACCACAGGGAGGGGACACTGAAGCTTTCTTT.

The rearrangement uses TRBV2 and TRBJ2-2, with D tentatively TRBD2 (6 bases). Trimming left V 2 bases short and J 3 bases short, with 10 bases between. The germline V gene encodes CDR1 SNHLY and CDR2 FYNNEI. This CDR3 spans 15 amino acids. The CDR3, as DNA: TGTGCCAGCAGTGAAAGGACTACCCACACCGGGGAGCTGTTTTTT. Its protein is CASSERTTHTGELFF.

This clone has only one observation. V gene TRBV7-8 combines with J gene TRBJ2-7, with D possibly matching TRBD2 (5 bases). The germline V gene has CDR1 SGHVS and CDR2 FQNEAQ. The CDR3 consists of 12 residues. V lost 5 bases and J lost 6, with 11 bases in between. CDR3 bases: TGTGCCAGCAGCCTGGACTGGGCCGAGCAGTACTTC. This gives the protein CASSLDWAEQYF. Together with reference TRBV7-8 and TRBJ2-7, the CDR3 gives the full variable domain: GAGVSQSPRYKVAKRGQDVALRCDPISGHVSLFWYQQALGQGPEFLTYFQNEAQLDKSGLPSDRFFAERPEGSVSTLKIQRTQQEDSAVYLCASSLDWAEQYFGPGTRLTVT.

As to this clone: Additional DNA sequences in this sample encode the identical CDR3. The V call is TRBV27, the J call TRBJ2-3; D call uncertain. Germline V gene lookup returns CDR1 MNHEY and CDR2 SMNVEV (reference sequence). The CDR3 is made up of 13 amino acids. Trimming stripped 0 bases from V and 1 base from J, with 2 bases between. The CDR3 sequence is CASSLSGTDTQYF. The DNA for the CDR3 is TGTGCCAGCAGTTTATCTGGCACAGATACGCAGTATTTT.

This chain joins TRBV3-1 (or the pseudogene TRBV3-2) and TRBJ1-3; D not certain. Trimming stripped 4 bases from V and 5 bases from J, with 9 bases between. Per the germline V gene, CDR1 is LGHDT and CDR2 is YNNKEL (reference sequence). The CDR3 is 13 amino acids. CDR3 DNA: TGTGCCAGCAGCCTGGGTCGACGAAACACCATATATTTT. Translating it yields CASSLGRRNTIYF.

The CDR3 is CASGLATTGSYEQYF. The CDR3 DNA reads as TGTGCTAGTGGTTTGGCGACAACCGGCTCCTACGAGCAGTACTTC. The rearrangement links TRBV12-5 to TRBJ2-7; D is unresolved. From germline, CDR1 is LGHNT and CDR2 FRNRAP. The CDR3 covers 15 residues. Trimming stripped 1 base from V and 0 bases from J, with 10 bases between.

V gene TRBV6-1 combines with J gene TRBJ2-7; D might be TRBD1 or TRBD2, each matching 5 bases. Germline CDR1 reads MNHNS; CDR2 reads SASEGT. V lost 1 base and J 3 bases, leaving 7 bases between the germline ends. The CDR3 runs 13 residues. The DNA for the CDR3 is TGTGCCAGCAGTGAAGGGGGGAGCTACGAGCAGTACTTC. Translation gives CASSEGGSYEQYF.

The chain has TRBV5-4 and TRBJ1-4; D is unclear. V dropped 0 bases and J dropped 8 bases, with 11 bases sitting between them. The CDR3 contains 14 residues. In germline, CDR1 is SGHNT, CDR2 YYREEE (reference sequence). The CDR3 sequence: CASSLDGVGEKLFF. DNA for the CDR3: TGTGCCAGCAGCTTGGACGGGGTCGGGGAAAAACTGTTTTTT. Using reference TRBV5-4 and TRBJ1-4 for the parts outside the CDR3, the full variable domain is ETGVTQSPTHLIKTRGQQVTLRCSSQSGHNTVSWYQQALGQGPQFIFQYYREEENGRGNFPPRFSGLQFPNYSSELNVNALELDDSALYLCASSLDGVGEKLFFGSGTQLSVL.

About this clone: Other DNA sequences within the sample encode an identical CDR3. The chain is built from TRBV4-1 and TRBJ2-2; D may be TRBD1 (5 bases). The germline gives CDR1 MGHRA, CDR2 YSYEKL. This CDR3 comprises 15 residues. The V gene lost 0 bases and the J gene lost 4 bases, with 9 bases spanning the gap. The CDR3 is CASSQDRVGTGELFF. The CDR3 DNA reads TGCGCCAGCAGCCAAGACAGGGTTGGCACCGGGGAGCTGTTTTTT.

The chain joins TRBV28 to TRBJ1-2; 11 bases are shared with TRBD1. CDR3 length: 15 amino acids. CDR1 is MDHEN, CDR2 SYDVKM, per germline. V was clipped by 5 bases and J by 4 bases; unmatched bases: 6. The CDR3 bases are TGTGCCAGCAGTAGGACAGGGGGCGTGGGCTATGGCTACACCTTC. It yields the protein CASSRTGGVGYGYTF.

This chain connects TRBV11-2 to TRBJ1-1; 7 bases agree with TRBD1. Germline lookup yields CDR1 SGHAT and CDR2 FQNNGV. The V gene end was trimmed by 5 bases and the J gene end by 5 bases; junction bases not matched to a gene: 5. This CDR3 region has 13 residues. The CDR3 sequence: CASSTTGVTEAFF. Here the CDR3 DNA reads TGTGCCAGCAGCACCACAGGGGTTACTGAAGCTTTCTTT.

The table lists this clone with a few counts. The genes are TRBV28 and TRBJ2-1; possibly TRBD1 for D (5 bases). V was pared by 5 bases and J by 3 bases, with 17 bases between. Germline CDR1 reads MDHEN; CDR2 reads SYDVKM. The CDR3 has 16 amino acids. The CDR3 region is CASSPSTANYYNEQFF. The CDR3 DNA is TGTGCCAGCAGTCCCTCGACAGCTAATTACTACAATGAGCAGTTCTTC.

The V call is TRBV2, the J call TRBJ2-3, with 12 bases aligning to TRBD2. This CDR3 comprises 15 residues. V shed 5 bases and J 7 bases; nucleotides not matched to a gene: 7. Germline V gene sequence: CDR1 SNHLY, CDR2 FYNNEI. CDR3 loop: CASSRLAGEGNTQYF. The DNA for the CDR3 is TGTGCCAGCAGTAGACTAGCGGGAGAAGGAAATACGCAGTATTTT.